The sequence of this TCR beta chain was determined in a study of OX40 agonist ivuxolimab in advanced cancers. Sequencing used immunoSEQ multiplex PCR; TCRdb keeps in-frame clones, though not all of them. The sample lists tens of thousands of clones; approximately 88% were seen once. The ends were cut back, 6 bases at V and 0 bases at J, with 6 bases in the middle. Per germline, CDR1 MNHEY and CDR2 SMNVEV (reference sequence). The CDR3 runs 14 residues. The TCR was taken from an adult with an advanced solid tumor such as melanoma, head and neck, liver or kidney cancer. The input for sequencing was CD4+ or CD8+ T cells sorted from blood, taken in a trial of the OX40 agonist ivuxolimab. The chain combines TRBV27 with TRBJ2-6; D gene unclear. CDR3 region: CASSQYSGANVLTF. The CDR3 bases are TGTGCCAGCAGCCAATACTCTGGGGCCAACGTCCTGACTTTC.